Detailed here is one T cell receptor beta chain. This entry belongs to a study of blood T cell repertoires in COVID-19. Background on the study: Acute and convalescent COVID-19 samples came from the United States, Italy and Spain.

Across roughly 25 US areas, participants ranged in age from 18 to 89 years. Participant reports of clinical history set cohort assignment. Original analysis: Estimation of nucleated cell counts relied on the amplification of reference gene primers. The data were produced by immunoSEQ multiplex PCR, yet TCRdb's version contains in-frame clones alone and is incomplete. That table supplies the V and J calls and clone size; D and trimming were determined from the DNA. The sample has about 180,000 clones, 75% to 90% seen once; the top ten hold under 8%. Germline CDR1 and CDR2: LNHDA and SQIVND (reference sequence). Deletions cut 8 bases from V and 6 bases from J, with 20 bases between. This CDR3 is 14 amino acids long.

Sequencing input: PBMCs or T cells enriched from blood (not recorded which). This clonotype originated in a man aged 35 to 55 who had recovered from COVID-19. The chain carries TRBV19 and TRBJ2-7, with a possible D match to TRBD1 (6 bases). The CDR3 bases are TGTGCCAGTTGCCTAACAGGGAATTCAGCCGAGCAGTACTTC. Its protein product is CASCLTGNSAEQYF.